This T cell receptor beta chain was found in a study of T cells after yellow fever vaccination. Points from the study as a whole: In post-booster samples, most primary-vaccination clones reappeared (about 97% CD4, over 70% CD8).

CDR1 and CDR2 (germline): LGHNA, YSLEER. The CDR3 is 15 residues long. V lost 0 bases and J lost 0, with 5 bases in between. This clonotype was found many times. Its antigen is as yet unknown. TCRdb re-analysed the 5' RACE reads in MiXCR, keeping a single row per CDR3 protein. The sample has over 100,000 distinct CDR3 sequences, roughly 8.9% seen once. This TCR was sampled from a man aged 30-40 years who received the YFV17D yellow fever vaccine. The specimen comprised CD8+ T cells sorted from PBMCs, sampled 45 days after the yellow fever booster vaccination. The gene calls are TRBV4-3 and TRBJ2-2; D remains unclear. The CDR3 DNA follows: TGCGCCAGCAGCCAAGAAACCACGAACACCGGGGAGCTGTTTTTT. This encodes CASSQETTNTGELFF.